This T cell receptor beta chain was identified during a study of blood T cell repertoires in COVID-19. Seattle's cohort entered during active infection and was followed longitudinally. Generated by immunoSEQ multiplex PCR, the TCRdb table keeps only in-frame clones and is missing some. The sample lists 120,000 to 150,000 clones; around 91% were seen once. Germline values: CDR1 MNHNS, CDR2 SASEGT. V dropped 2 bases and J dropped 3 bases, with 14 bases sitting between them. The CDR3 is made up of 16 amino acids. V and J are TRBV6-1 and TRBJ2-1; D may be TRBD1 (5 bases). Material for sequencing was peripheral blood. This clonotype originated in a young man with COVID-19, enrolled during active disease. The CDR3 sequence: CASSEFGAEGYNEQFF. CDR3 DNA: TGTGCCAGCAGTGAATTTGGGGCAGAAGGCTACAATGAGCAGTTCTTC.